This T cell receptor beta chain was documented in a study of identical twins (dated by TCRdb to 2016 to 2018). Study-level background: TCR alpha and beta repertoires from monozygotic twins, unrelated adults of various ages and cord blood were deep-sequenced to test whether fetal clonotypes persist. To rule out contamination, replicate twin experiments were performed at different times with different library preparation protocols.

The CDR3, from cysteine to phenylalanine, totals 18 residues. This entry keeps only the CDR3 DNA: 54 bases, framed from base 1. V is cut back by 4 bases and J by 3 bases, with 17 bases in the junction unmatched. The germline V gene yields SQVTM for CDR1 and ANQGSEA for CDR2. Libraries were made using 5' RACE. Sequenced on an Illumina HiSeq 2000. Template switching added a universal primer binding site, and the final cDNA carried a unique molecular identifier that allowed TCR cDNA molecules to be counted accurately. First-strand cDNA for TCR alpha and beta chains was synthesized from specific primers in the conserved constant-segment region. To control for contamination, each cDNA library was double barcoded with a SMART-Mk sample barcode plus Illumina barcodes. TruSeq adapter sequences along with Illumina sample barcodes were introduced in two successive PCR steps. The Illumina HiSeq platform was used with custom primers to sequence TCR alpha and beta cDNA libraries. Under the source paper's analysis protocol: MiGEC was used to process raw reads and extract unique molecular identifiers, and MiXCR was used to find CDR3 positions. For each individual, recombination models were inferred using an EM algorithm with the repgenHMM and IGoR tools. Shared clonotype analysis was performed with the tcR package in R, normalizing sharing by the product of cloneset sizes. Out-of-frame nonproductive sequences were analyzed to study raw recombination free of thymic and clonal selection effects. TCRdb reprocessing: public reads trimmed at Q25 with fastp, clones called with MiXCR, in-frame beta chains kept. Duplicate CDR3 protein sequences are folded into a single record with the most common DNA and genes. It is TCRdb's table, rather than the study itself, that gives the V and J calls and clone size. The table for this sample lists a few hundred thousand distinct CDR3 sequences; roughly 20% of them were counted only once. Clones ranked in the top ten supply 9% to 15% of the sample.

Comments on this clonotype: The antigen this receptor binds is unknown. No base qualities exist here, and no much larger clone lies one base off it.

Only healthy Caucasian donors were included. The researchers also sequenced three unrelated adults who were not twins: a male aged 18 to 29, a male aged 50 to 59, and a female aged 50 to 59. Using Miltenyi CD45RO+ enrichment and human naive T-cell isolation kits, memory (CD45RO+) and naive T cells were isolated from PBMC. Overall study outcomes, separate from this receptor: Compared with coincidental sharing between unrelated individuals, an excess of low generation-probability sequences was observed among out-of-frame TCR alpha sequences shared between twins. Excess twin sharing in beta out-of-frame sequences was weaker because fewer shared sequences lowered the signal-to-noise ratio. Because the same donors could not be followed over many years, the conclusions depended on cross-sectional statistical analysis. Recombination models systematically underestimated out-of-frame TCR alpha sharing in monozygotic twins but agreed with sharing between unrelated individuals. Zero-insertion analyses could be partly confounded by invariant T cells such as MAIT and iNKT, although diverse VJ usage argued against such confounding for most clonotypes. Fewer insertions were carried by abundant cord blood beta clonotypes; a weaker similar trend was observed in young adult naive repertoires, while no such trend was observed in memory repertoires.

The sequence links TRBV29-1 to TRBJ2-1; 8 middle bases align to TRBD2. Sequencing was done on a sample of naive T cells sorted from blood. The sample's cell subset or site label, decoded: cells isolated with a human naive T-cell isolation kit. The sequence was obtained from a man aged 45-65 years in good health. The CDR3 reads CSVGGVGTSGEFYNEQFF. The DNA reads TGCAGCGTTGGTGGTGTGGGTACTAGCGGAGAATTCTACAATGAGCAGTTCTTC.